Below, 32 T cell receptor beta chains from the same sample are listed, as sequenced in a study of OX40 agonist ivuxolimab in advanced cancers. Measured with immunoSEQ multiplex PCR; TCRdb has only the in-frame clones, and not every one. The table records tens of thousands of clones, 90% to 95% of them present only once. Sequenced material: CD4+ or CD8+ T cells sorted from blood, taken in a trial of the OX40 agonist ivuxolimab. Receptors were obtained from an adult with an advanced solid tumor such as melanoma, head and neck, liver or kidney cancer.

The chain combines TRBV10-3 with TRBJ1-4; TRBD1 might be the D (5 bases). CDR1 ENHRY and CDR2 SYGVKD come from the germline V gene. V dropped 2 bases and J dropped 0 bases, with 10 bases sitting between them. This CDR3 is 16 amino acids long. The CDR3 here is CAISEGRGTTNEKLFF. DNA for the CDR3: TGTGCCATCAGTGAGGGTAGGGGAACAACTAATGAAAAACTGTTTTTT.

The genes are TRBV4-1 and TRBJ2-7; D is perhaps TRBD1 (6 bases). With 1 base removed from V and 9 bases from J, the gap between germline ends came to 16 bases. CDR1 is MGHRA and CDR2 is YSYEKL in the germline V gene. This CDR3 is 14 amino acids long. The CDR3 here is CASSQVGVRGLQYF. The CDR3, as DNA: TGCGCCAGCAGCCAAGTAGGGGTTAGGGGGTTGCAGTACTTC.

The chain couples TRBV5-4 to TRBJ1-2, with 7 bases matching TRBD1. Germline V CDR1 and CDR2: SGHNT, YYREEE (reference sequence). The CDR3 is 14 amino acids. V shed 4 bases and J 0 bases; nucleotides not matched to a gene: 3. CDR3: CASSPGQTNYGYTF. The CDR3 coding sequence is TGTGCCAGCAGCCCGGGACAGACTAACTATGGCTACACCTTC. Based on the CDR3 plus reference TRBV5-4 and TRBJ1-2, the full variable domain is ETGVTQSPTHLIKTRGQQVTLRCSSQSGHNTVSWYQQALGQGPQFIFQYYREEENGRGNFPPRFSGLQFPNYSSELNVNALELDDSALYLCASSPGQTNYGYTFGSGTRLTVV.

The chain joins TRBV10-2 to TRBJ2-1, with a weak D call TRBD1 (5 bases). This CDR3 is built from 13 residues. The germline gives CDR1 WSHSY, CDR2 SAAADI. Trimming took off 5 bases at V and 5 bases at J, with 10 bases between the two ends. The DNA for the CDR3 is TGCGCCAGCAGTTCGGACACCCACAATGAGCAGTTCTTC. Protein: CASSSDTHNEQFF.

V and J are TRBV11-2 and TRBJ2-7; 11 bases agree with TRBD1. The CDR3 is 16 residues long. The V and J ends lost 3 bases and 2 bases, in that order; junction bases with no gene match: 6. Per germline, CDR1 SGHAT and CDR2 FQNNGV. CDR3 coding DNA: TGTGCCAGCAGCTTTAGTTCGGGACAGGGGGCCTACGAGCAGTACTTC. This gives the protein CASSFSSGQGAYEQYF.

This rearrangement joins TRBV19 to TRBJ2-7; TRBD2 agrees at 8 bases. The CDR3 runs to 15 residues. Germline-derived CDR1 and CDR2 are LNHDA and SQIVND (reference sequence). The J segment lost 3 bases and the V segment lost 6 bases, leaving 10 bases of the junction unmatched. The CDR3, as DNA: TGTGCCAGTAGGCCCCTAGCGGGCCCGGACTACGAGCAGTACTTC. This translates into CASRPLAGPDYEQYF.

The gene calls are TRBV6-6 and TRBJ1-1; D unresolved. Trimming pared 6 bases from V and 7 bases from J, leaving 12 bases between. Per germline, CDR1 MNHNY and CDR2 SVGAGI (reference sequence). This CDR3 region has 12 residues. This chain's CDR3 is CASSPTPVEAFF. The CDR3 nucleotides are TGTGCCAGCAGCCCTACTCCCGTTGAAGCTTTCTTT.

The rearrangement links TRBV28 to TRBJ2-5, with D perhaps assigned TRBD1 or TRBD2 (5 bases each). This CDR3 has 13 amino acids. CDR1 is MDHEN, CDR2 SYDVKM, per germline. V dropped 5 bases and J dropped 4 bases, with 11 bases sitting between them. CDR3 in DNA: TGTGCCAGCAGTGGGACCTCAGGAGAGACCCAGTACTTC. It translates to CASSGTSGETQYF.

The V and J genes are TRBV2 and TRBJ1-1; D might be TRBD1 (6 bases). Germline assignment: CDR1 SNHLY and CDR2 FYNNEI. This CDR3 is built from 13 residues. Trimming cost V 8 bases and J 3 bases, with 13 bases left between them. The CDR3 DNA sequence: TGTGCCAGCGTACTTAGGGGGGACACTGAAGCTTTCTTT. Translation gives CASVLRGDTEAFF.

This chain connects TRBV18 to TRBJ1-4; perhaps TRBD1 as D (5 bases). Germline loops: CDR1 KGHSH, CDR2 LQKENI. CDR3 size: 15 residues. Trimming shortened V by 4 bases and J by 0 bases, and 9 bases separated the two germline ends. The CDR3 sequence: CASSQGFATNEKLFF. The DNA for the CDR3 is TGTGCCAGCTCACAGGGGTTTGCAACTAATGAAAAACTGTTTTTT.

The gene calls are TRBV9 and TRBJ2-1; 8 nucleotides agree with TRBD1. The CDR3 runs 15 residues. Germline V CDR1 and CDR2: SGDLS, YYNGEE. Trimming removed 4 bases from V and 5 bases from J; junction bases left unmatched: 8. DNA for the CDR3: TGTGCCAGCAGCCCCGCAGGGGGCACTCACAATGAGCAGTTCTTC. It encodes CASSPAGGTHNEQFF.

This clone has a single count. V gene TRBV28 combines with J gene TRBJ2-1, with D maybe TRBD2 (6 bases). Germline V CDR1 and CDR2: MDHEN, SYDVKM. The CDR3 is 16 residues long. Deletions cut 6 bases from V and 2 bases from J, with 17 bases between. The CDR3 sequence is CASREGRTSTYNEQFF. CDR3 nucleotide sequence: TGTGCCAGCAGGGAGGGACGGACTTCTACCTACAATGAGCAGTTCTTC.

The rearrangement joins TRBV6-5 to TRBJ1-1; TRBD1 matches 8 bases. The V gene's germline CDR1 is MNHEY and CDR2 SVGAGI. This CDR3 has 15 amino acids. With V trimmed by 5 bases and J by 4 bases, 9 bases remained unmatched. CDR3 DNA sequence: TGTGCCAGCAGTCCCGGACAGGGAAAGGGCACTGAAGCTTTCTTT. Amino acids: CASSPGQGKGTEAFF.

J is TRBJ1-1 and V is TRBV11-3; weak D call: TRBD1 (6 bases). Germline assignment: CDR1 SGHNT and CDR2 YENEEA. V lost 5 bases, J lost 7 bases, and 14 bases lay in between. The CDR3 is 13 residues long. CDR3 sequence (DNA): TGTGCCAGCAGCACCGTACAGGGAATTGAAGCTTTCTTT. Encoded protein: CASSTVQGIEAFF.

This clone came up once. This sequence joins TRBV10-3 and TRBJ2-3; 13 bases map to TRBD2. The trim removed 3 bases at V and 0 bases at J, leaving 9 bases unmatched. The CDR3 runs 19 residues. CDR1 is ENHRY and CDR2 is SYGVKD in the germline V gene. CDR3 sequence reads: CAISESGTSGDPSTDTQYF. CDR3 nucleotide sequence: TGTGCCATCAGTGAATCAGGGACTAGCGGGGACCCTAGCACAGATACGCAGTATTTT.

This clone has a handful of counts. The chain has TRBV19 and TRBJ2-1; maybe TRBD1 (6 bases). The CDR3 has 16 amino acids. Trimming cost V 0 bases and J 7 bases, with 16 bases left between them. The germline CDR1 and CDR2 sequences are LNHDA and SQIVND (reference sequence). The CDR3 coding sequence is TGTGCCAGTAGTATAGACTCCGGGACACCCAGGAATGAGCAGTTCTTC. Its translation: CASSIDSGTPRNEQFF.

The J gene is TRBJ2-2, the V gene TRBV18; 12 bases agree with TRBD2. The CDR3 consists of 18 residues. CDR1 KGHSH and CDR2 LQKENI come from the germline V gene. V gave up 3 bases and J gave up 0 bases; unmatched junction bases: 5. The CDR3 coding sequence is TGTGCCAGCTCACCGACTAGCGGGGGTGCCGCGAACACCGGGGAGCTGTTTTTT. This encodes CASSPTSGGAANTGELFF. The full variable domain, rest sourced from reference TRBV18 and TRBJ2-2, is NAGVMQNPRHLVRRRGQEARLRCSPMKGHSHVYWYRQLPEEGLKFMVYLQKENIIDESGMPKERFSAEFPKEGPSILRIQQVVRGDSAAYFCASSPTSGGAANTGELFFGEGSRLTVL.

V gene TRBV11-2 combines with J gene TRBJ2-3; D gene unclear. The V gene lost 5 bases and the J gene lost 6 bases, with 18 bases spanning the gap. CDR3 length: 15 residues. Germline V gene lookup returns CDR1 SGHAT and CDR2 FQNNGV. The CDR3 bases are TGTGCCAGCAGCCCGAGAGCTCAGGCACAGGATACGCAGTATTTT. Amino acids: CASSPRAQAQDTQYF.

This chain uses TRBV10-3 with TRBJ2-2; D not certain. Trimming shortened V by 2 bases and J by 0 bases, and 7 bases separated the two germline ends. Germline CDR1 and CDR2: ENHRY and SYGVKD. The CDR3 has 15 residues. The CDR3 protein is CAISETPSNTGELFF. The CDR3 coding sequence is TGTGCCATCAGTGAGACTCCCTCGAACACCGGGGAGCTGTTTTTT.

The rearrangement links TRBV5-8 to TRBJ1-1; possibly TRBD1 for D (6 bases). Germline assignment: CDR1 SGHTS and CDR2 YDEGEE. Trimming stripped 4 bases from V and 5 bases from J, with 18 bases between. This CDR3 has 15 amino acids. CDR3 DNA: TGTGCCAGCAGCACATTTGGGGGGCGAGGGACTGAAGCTTTCTTT. It codes for CASSTFGGRGTEAFF. The variable domain in full, completed from reference TRBV5-8 and TRBJ1-1, reads EAGVTQSPTHLIKTRGQQATLRCSPISGHTSVYWYQQALGLGLQFLLWYDEGEERNRGNFPPRFSGRQFPNYSSELNVNALELEDSALYLCASSTFGGRGTEAFFGQGTRLTVV.

V gene TRBV7-6 combines with J gene TRBJ1-1; no reliable D call. Germline CDR1 SGHVS, CDR2 FNYEAQ. Deletions cut 5 bases from V and 3 bases from J, with 4 bases between. The CDR3 length is 11 residues. CDR3 loop: CASSKDTEAFF. CDR3 DNA sequence: TGTGCCAGCAGCAAGGACACTGAAGCTTTCTTT.

This sequence joins TRBV11-3 and TRBJ2-5, with D perhaps matching TRBD2 (5 bases). The J call could be wrong; TRBJ2-7 is a better fit for the DNA end. The CDR3 totals 15 residues. Germline values: CDR1 SGHNT, CDR2 YENEEA. CDR3 residues: CASSLERPGRGEQYF. Written as DNA, the CDR3 is TGTGCCAGCAGCTTAGAACGGCCGGGCCGGGGCGAGCAGTACTTC.

The chain recombines TRBV7-3 with TRBJ2-3; D ambiguous. The CDR3 contains 13 residues. Germline V gene data show CDR1 as SGHTA and CDR2 as FQGTGA. Trimming removed 2 bases from V and 5 bases from J, with 8 bases in between. For the CDR3, the DNA is TGTGCCAGCAGCTTATGGGCCGAAGATACGCAGTATTTT. As protein: CASSLWAEDTQYF.

This clone showed up just once. Other nucleotide sequences in the sample specify the same CDR3. The chain uses TRBV28 and TRBJ1-1; no firm D call. CDR1 MDHEN and CDR2 SYDVKM come from the germline V gene. The CDR3 is made up of 12 amino acids. With 3 bases removed from V and 4 bases from J, the gap between germline ends came to 6 bases. CDR3 sequence reads: CASSLGRTEAFF. The CDR3 coding sequence is TGTGCCAGCAGTTTGGGCCGCACTGAAGCTTTCTTT.

The genes are TRBV29-1 and TRBJ2-7, with 7 bases matching TRBD2. V lost 4 bases to trimming and J lost 7 bases; unmatched junction nucleotides: 7. The length of the CDR3 is 12 residues. The germline V gene has CDR1 SQVTM and CDR2 ANQGSEA. CDR3 DNA sequence: TGCAGCGTTGCGGGACTAAAAAGGGAGCAGTACTTC. It is translated as CSVAGLKREQYF.

The rearrangement links TRBV5-1 to TRBJ2-7; 12 bases are shared with TRBD2. CDR3 size: 15 residues. CDR1 and CDR2 from the germline V gene are SGHRS and YFSETQ. V was pared by 3 bases and J by 1 base, with 2 bases of the junction left unmatched. CDR3 residues: CASSSGLAGSYEQYF. The DNA for the CDR3 is TGCGCCAGCAGCTCCGGACTAGCGGGGTCCTACGAGCAGTACTTC.

This clone has only one observation. The CDR3 nucleotides are TGTGCCAGCAACAAGGGAGGAGGAGAGACCCAGTACTTC. The encoded protein is CASNKGGGETQYF. The chain carries TRBV28 and TRBJ2-5; D may be TRBD2 (6 bases). Trimming took off 7 bases at V and 4 bases at J, with 13 bases between the two ends. Per germline, CDR1 MDHEN and CDR2 SYDVKM. The CDR3 totals 13 residues.

This clone was counted once. The chain is built from TRBV6-6 and TRBJ1-2; 8 nucleotides align to TRBD1. In germline, CDR1 is MNHNY, CDR2 SVGAGI (reference sequence). This CDR3 comprises 13 residues. V lost 10 bases, J lost 0 bases, and 4 bases stayed unmatched. Here the CDR3 reads CANGRGPNYGYTF. DNA for the CDR3: TGTGCCAACGGCAGGGGGCCTAACTATGGCTACACCTTC.

This chain joins TRBV28 and TRBJ2-2, with D tentatively TRBD1 (6 bases). The CDR3 contains 16 residues. Per the germline V gene, CDR1 is MDHEN and CDR2 is SYDVKM. The V end was cut by 2 bases, the J end by 1 base, with 11 bases between. DNA of the CDR3: TGTGCCAGCAGTTTAACAGGGACGGAGAACACCGGGGAGCTGTTTTTT. Translation: CASSLTGTENTGELFF.

The J gene is TRBJ2-5, the V gene TRBV5-4, with 7 nucleotides matching TRBD2. V shed 0 bases, J shed 2 bases, and the junction held 4 bases outside the gene matches. Germline CDR1 SGHNT, CDR2 YYREEE (reference sequence). This CDR3 comprises 15 residues. CDR3 nucleotide sequence: TGTGCCAGCAGCTTGGCCGGGCGGGAGCAAGAGACCCAGTACTTC. As protein: CASSLAGREQETQYF.

The gene calls are TRBV4-1 and TRBJ2-5, with unresolved D. The J call could be wrong; TRBJ2-7 is a better fit for the DNA end. The CDR3 consists of 15 residues. Germline lookup yields CDR1 MGHRA and CDR2 YSYEKL. CDR3 coding DNA: TGCGCCAGCAGCCCACAAGAACTACCCCCCTACGAGCAGTACTTC. This codes for CASSPQELPPYEQYF.

This rearrangement joins TRBV9 to TRBJ2-3, with no clear D. The length of the CDR3 is 16 residues. CDR1 SGDLS and CDR2 YYNGEE come from the germline V gene. Trimming left V 0 bases short and J 0 bases short, with 11 bases between. CDR3 region: CASSVGGAASTDTQYF. CDR3 in DNA: TGTGCCAGCAGCGTAGGAGGCGCCGCTAGCACAGATACGCAGTATTTT. Combining the CDR3 with reference TRBV9 and TRBJ2-3 gives the whole variable domain DSGVTQTPKHLITATGQRVTLRCSPRSGDLSVYWYQQSLDQGLQFLIQYYNGEERAKGNILERFSAQQFPDLHSELNLSSLELGDSALYFCASSVGGAASTDTQYFGPGTRLTVL.